This is a list of T cell receptor beta chains from one sample in a study of T-cell reconstitution after alpha-beta-depleted transplantation in children. TCRdb analysed the PCR reads with MiXCR anew, one entry per CDR3 protein. The sample carries 330,000 or so distinct CDR3 sequences, around a tenth recorded once. Sequenced material: PBMCs, taken before TCRalphabeta/CD19-depleted stem cell transplant. These receptors were taken from a boy in the first two years of life with acute myeloid leukemia, due to receive a stem cell transplant. The CDR3 runs from the conserved cysteine through the conserved F or W. A D gene is named only where the DNA matches it firmly. Size values are once, few and many counts, or a class for expanded clones, and some rows have none.

j_call: TRBJ1-2
d_call: -
v_call: TRBV11-2
clone_size: many
cdr3_aa: CASSFGLRWQNHNYGYTF
cdr3_nt: TGTGCCAGCAGCTTCGGACTCCGCTGGCAGAACCATAACTATGGCTACACCTTC

j_call: TRBJ2-6
d_call: -
v_call: TRBV7-3
clone_size: few
cdr3_aa: CASSLLSHSSSGANVLTF
cdr3_nt: TGTGCCAGCAGCTTGCTGAGCCATTCATCCTCTGGGGCCAACGTCCTGACTTTC

j_call: TRBJ2-3
d_call: TRBD2
v_call: TRBV28
clone_size: -
cdr3_aa: CASSLASGGAQDTQYF
cdr3_nt: TGTGCCAGCAGTTTGGCCAGCGGGGGGGCCCAAGATACGCAGTATTTT

j_call: TRBJ2-7
d_call: -
v_call: TRBV7-2
clone_size: many
cdr3_aa: CASSMRAPYEQYF
cdr3_nt: TGTGCCAGCAGCATGCGGGCCCCTTACGAGCAGTACTTC

j_call: TRBJ2-7
d_call: -
v_call: TRBV7-9
clone_size: many
cdr3_aa: CASSFDRKVNEQYF
cdr3_nt: TGTGCCAGCAGCTTCGACAGGAAGGTCAACGAGCAGTACTTC

j_call: TRBJ2-6
d_call: -
v_call: TRBV4-3
clone_size: many
cdr3_aa: CASSQGGFGANVLTF
cdr3_nt: TGCGCCAGCAGCCAAGGTGGATTCGGGGCCAACGTCCTGACTTTC

j_call: TRBJ1-3
d_call: -
v_call: TRBV7-8
clone_size: many
cdr3_aa: CASSFRGQGNTIYF
cdr3_nt: TGTGCCAGCAGCTTCCGGGGGCAAGGAAACACCATATATTTT

j_call: TRBJ2-7
d_call: TRBD2
v_call: TRBV28
clone_size: many
cdr3_aa: CASSLQAGGPEQYF
cdr3_nt: TGTGCCAGCAGTTTGCAAGCGGGAGGGCCCGAGCAGTACTTC

j_call: TRBJ2-7
d_call: TRBD1
v_call: TRBV6-1
clone_size: few
cdr3_aa: CASSSPRQGGYYEQYF
cdr3_nt: TGTGCCAGCAGCTCTCCTAGACAGGGGGGATACTACGAGCAGTACTTC

j_call: TRBJ1-2
d_call: -
v_call: TRBV11-1
clone_size: -
cdr3_aa: CASSPTPAVYGYTF
cdr3_nt: TGTGCCAGCAGCCCGACACCTGCGGTCTATGGCTACACCTTC

j_call: TRBJ1-5
d_call: -
v_call: TRBV5-6
clone_size: many
cdr3_aa: CASSSQGAQPQHF
cdr3_nt: TGTGCCAGCAGTTCCCAGGGTGCTCAGCCCCAGCATTTT

j_call: TRBJ1-1
d_call: -
v_call: TRBV29-1
clone_size: many
cdr3_aa: CSVAASEAFF
cdr3_nt: TGCAGCGTTGCAGCCTCCGAAGCTTTCTTT

j_call: TRBJ1-4
d_call: -
v_call: TRBV5-1
clone_size: many
cdr3_aa: CASSLNEPTNEKLFF
cdr3_nt: TGCGCCAGCAGCTTGAACGAGCCAACTAATGAAAAACTGTTTTTT

j_call: TRBJ2-1
d_call: -
v_call: TRBV5-1
clone_size: many
cdr3_aa: CASSLGGTGYNEQFF
cdr3_nt: TGCGCCAGCAGCTTGGGAGGAACTGGGTACAATGAGCAGTTCTTC

j_call: TRBJ2-7
d_call: TRBD1
v_call: TRBV4-1
clone_size: -
cdr3_aa: CASSQGDSVSYEQYF
cdr3_nt: TGCGCCAGCAGCCAGGGGGACAGCGTGTCCTACGAGCAGTACTTC

j_call: TRBJ2-5
d_call: TRBD2
v_call: TRBV4-3
clone_size: many
cdr3_aa: CASSQDWSGGETQYF
cdr3_nt: TGCGCCAGCAGCCAAGATTGGTCGGGAGGAGAGACCCAGTACTTC

j_call: TRBJ2-5
d_call: -
v_call: TRBV7-9
clone_size: many
cdr3_aa: CASSLGARHGQETQYF
cdr3_nt: TGTGCCAGCAGCTTAGGGGCGCGACATGGCCAAGAGACCCAGTACTTC

j_call: TRBJ2-2
d_call: TRBD2
v_call: TRBV7-2
clone_size: many
cdr3_aa: CASSLAGTSGRARNTGELFF
cdr3_nt: TGTGCCAGCAGCTTAGCCGGGACTAGCGGGAGGGCCCGAAACACCGGGGAGCTGTTTTTT

j_call: TRBJ2-1
d_call: -
v_call: TRBV27
clone_size: -
cdr3_aa: CASSLSKGGTYNEQFF
cdr3_nt: TGTGCCAGCAGTTTATCGAAAGGGGGAACCTACAATGAGCAGTTCTTC

j_call: TRBJ2-5
d_call: TRBD2
v_call: TRBV6-1
clone_size: many
cdr3_aa: CASRGRAGETQYF
cdr3_nt: TGTGCCAGCAGAGGCCGAGCGGGGGAGACCCAGTACTTC

j_call: TRBJ1-2
d_call: TRBD1
v_call: TRBV25-1
clone_size: many
cdr3_aa: CASSDHPGQGASGYTF
cdr3_nt: TGTGCCAGCAGTGACCACCCCGGACAGGGGGCAAGTGGCTACACCTTC

j_call: TRBJ2-6
d_call: TRBD1
v_call: TRBV27
clone_size: many
cdr3_aa: CASSFDRVGANVLTF
cdr3_nt: TGTGCCAGCAGTTTTGACAGGGTTGGGGCCAACGTCCTGACTTTC

j_call: TRBJ2-1
d_call: TRBD1
v_call: TRBV20-1
clone_size: many
cdr3_aa: CSARDPGQGRGGQFF
cdr3_nt: TGCAGTGCTAGAGATCCGGGACAGGGGAGGGGAGGGCAGTTCTTC

j_call: TRBJ2-3
d_call: -
v_call: TRBV5-1
clone_size: few
cdr3_aa: CASSLYTGSTDTQYF
cdr3_nt: TGCGCCAGCAGCTTGTATACAGGGAGCACAGATACGCAGTATTTT

j_call: TRBJ2-7
d_call: -
v_call: TRBV10-3
clone_size: -
cdr3_aa: CAIGTFYEQYF
cdr3_nt: TGTGCCATCGGGACATTCTACGAGCAGTACTTC

j_call: TRBJ2-7
d_call: -
v_call: TRBV29-1
clone_size: many
cdr3_aa: CSVDDRDTYEQYF
cdr3_nt: TGCAGCGTTGACGACCGGGACACCTACGAGCAGTACTTC

j_call: TRBJ2-5
d_call: -
v_call: TRBV29-1
clone_size: many
cdr3_aa: CSVEDIWGLETQYF
cdr3_nt: TGCAGCGTTGAAGATATTTGGGGGTTGGAGACCCAGTACTTC

j_call: TRBJ2-2
d_call: TRBD2
v_call: TRBV30
clone_size: -
cdr3_aa: CAWSVRGRGGHTGELFF
cdr3_nt: TGTGCCTGGAGTGTACGAGGGCGGGGGGGCCACACCGGGGAGCTGTTTTTT

j_call: TRBJ2-3
d_call: -
v_call: TRBV7-2
clone_size: few
cdr3_aa: CASSLVDYPTDTQYF
cdr3_nt: TGTGCCAGCAGCTTAGTAGACTACCCGACAGATACGCAGTATTTT

j_call: TRBJ2-1
d_call: -
v_call: TRBV2
clone_size: -
cdr3_aa: CASNFGGDNEQFF
cdr3_nt: TGTGCCAGCAATTTCGGTGGGGACAATGAGCAGTTCTTC

j_call: TRBJ1-5
d_call: -
v_call: TRBV7-3
clone_size: many
cdr3_aa: CASSFPDYRGNQPQHF
cdr3_nt: TGTGCCAGCAGCTTTCCGGATTACAGGGGCAATCAGCCCCAGCATTTT

j_call: TRBJ1-1
d_call: -
v_call: TRBV9
clone_size: many
cdr3_aa: CASSITPDSYTEAFF
cdr3_nt: TGTGCCAGCAGCATTACCCCGGACAGTTACACTGAAGCTTTCTTT

j_call: TRBJ2-1
d_call: -
v_call: TRBV7-8
clone_size: many
cdr3_aa: CASSSREPGYYNEQFF
cdr3_nt: TGTGCCAGCAGCTCCCGGGAGCCTGGTTATTACAATGAGCAGTTCTTC

j_call: TRBJ2-7
d_call: -
v_call: TRBV24-1
clone_size: many
cdr3_aa: CATSDSTEIVYADGGYEQYF
cdr3_nt: TGTGCCACCAGTGATTCGACAGAGATCGTCTACGCCGATGGTGGCTACGAGCAGTACTTC

j_call: TRBJ2-2
d_call: -
v_call: TRBV5-1
clone_size: many
cdr3_aa: CASSPGPGGELFF
cdr3_nt: TGCGCCAGCAGCCCTGGACCGGGCGGGGAGCTGTTTTTT

j_call: TRBJ2-7
d_call: -
v_call: TRBV5-5
clone_size: many
cdr3_aa: CASSSFSVGYEQYF
cdr3_nt: TGTGCCAGCAGCTCTTTTAGCGTGGGCTACGAGCAGTACTTC

j_call: TRBJ1-1
d_call: -
v_call: TRBV12-3/TRBV12-4
clone_size: many
cdr3_aa: CASRQGMNTEAFF
cdr3_nt: TGTGCCAGCAGGCAGGGGATGAACACTGAAGCTTTCTTT

j_call: TRBJ2-3
d_call: TRBD1
v_call: TRBV11-3
clone_size: many
cdr3_aa: CASSFRDRCTDTQYF
cdr3_nt: TGTGCCAGCAGCTTCCGGGACAGGTGCACAGATACGCAGTATTTT

j_call: TRBJ1-2
d_call: -
v_call: TRBV21-1
clone_size: many
cdr3_aa: CASSKDRVYGYTF
cdr3_nt: TGTGCCAGCAGCAAAGACAGGGTTTACGGCTACACCTTC

j_call: TRBJ2-7
d_call: -
v_call: TRBV7-9
clone_size: -
cdr3_aa: CASSLVTGALSYEQYF
cdr3_nt: TGTGCCAGCAGCTTAGTCACGGGGGCCCTCTCCTACGAGCAGTACTTC